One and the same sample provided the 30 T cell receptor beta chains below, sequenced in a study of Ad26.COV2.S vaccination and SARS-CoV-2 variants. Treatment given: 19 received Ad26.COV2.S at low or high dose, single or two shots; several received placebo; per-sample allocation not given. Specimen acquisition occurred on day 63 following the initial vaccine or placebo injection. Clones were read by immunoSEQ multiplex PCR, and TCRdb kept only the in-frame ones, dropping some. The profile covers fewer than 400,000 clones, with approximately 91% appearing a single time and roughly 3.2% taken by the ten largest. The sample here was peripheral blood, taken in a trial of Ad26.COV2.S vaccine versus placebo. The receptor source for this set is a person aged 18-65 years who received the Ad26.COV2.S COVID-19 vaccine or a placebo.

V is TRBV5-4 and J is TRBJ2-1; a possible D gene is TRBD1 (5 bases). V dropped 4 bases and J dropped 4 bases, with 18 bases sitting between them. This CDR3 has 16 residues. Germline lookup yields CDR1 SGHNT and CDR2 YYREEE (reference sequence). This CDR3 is CASSPSMGPDYNEQFF. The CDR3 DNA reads TGTGCCAGCAGCCCATCGATGGGGCCCGATTACAATGAGCAGTTCTTC.

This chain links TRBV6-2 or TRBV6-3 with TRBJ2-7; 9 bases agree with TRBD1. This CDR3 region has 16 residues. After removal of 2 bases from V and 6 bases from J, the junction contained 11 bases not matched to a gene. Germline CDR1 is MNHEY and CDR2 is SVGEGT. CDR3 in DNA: TGTGCCAGCAGTTACCCCAGGGGGACAGGGTCGTTCGAGCAGTACTTC. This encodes CASSYPRGTGSFEQYF.

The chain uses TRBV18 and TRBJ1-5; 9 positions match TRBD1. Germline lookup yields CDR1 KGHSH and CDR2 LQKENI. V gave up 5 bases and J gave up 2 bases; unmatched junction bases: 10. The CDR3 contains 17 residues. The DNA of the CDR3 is TGTGCCAGCTCAACATATTCTCGGACAGGGGGCAATCAGCCCCAGCATTTT. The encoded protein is CASSTYSRTGGNQPQHF.

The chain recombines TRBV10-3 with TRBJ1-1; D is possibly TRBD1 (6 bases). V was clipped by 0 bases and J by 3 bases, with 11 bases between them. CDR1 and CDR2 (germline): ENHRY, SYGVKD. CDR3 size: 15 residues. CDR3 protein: CAISESPGGHTEAFF. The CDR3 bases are TGTGCCATCAGTGAGTCCCCGGGGGGGCACACTGAAGCTTTCTTT.

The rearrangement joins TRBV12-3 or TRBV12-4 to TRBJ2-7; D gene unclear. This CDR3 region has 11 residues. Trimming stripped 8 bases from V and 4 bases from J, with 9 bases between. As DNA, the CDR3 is TGTGCCAGCCACAGTGGTTACGAGCAGTACTTC. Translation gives CASHSGYEQYF.

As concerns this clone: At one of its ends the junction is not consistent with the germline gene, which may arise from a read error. CDR3 sequence: CASGDRPIWNSPLHF. The CDR3 DNA follows: TGCGCCAGCGGTGACAGGCCTATATGGAATTCACCCCTCCACTTT. The chain uses TRBV10-2 and TRBJ1-6; tentative D call: TRBD1 (6 bases). Germline lookup yields CDR1 WSHSY and CDR2 SAAADI. The CDR3 has 15 residues.

CDR3 nucleotides: TGTGCCAGCAGCCCACAGGACAGGGGGCGATCTTCACCCCTCCACTTT. Translating gives CASSPQDRGRSSPLHF. The chain is built from TRBV5-6 and TRBJ1-6; TRBD1 matches at 11 bases. This CDR3 is built from 16 residues. Trimming removed 4 bases from V and 9 bases from J; junction bases left unmatched: 9. In germline, CDR1 is SGHDT, CDR2 YYEEEE. Full variable domain (outside the CDR3, taken from reference TRBV5-6 and TRBJ1-6): DAGVTQSPTHLIKTRGQQVTLRCSPKSGHDTVSWYQQALGQGPQFIFQYYEEEERQRGNFPDRFSGHQFPNYSSELNVNALLLGDSALYLCASSPQDRGRSSPLHFGNGTRLTVT.

The DNA of the CDR3 is TGTGCCAGCAGTGAAGTGGGGGGTGGCTCCTACGAGCAGTACTTC. It is translated as CASSEVGGGSYEQYF. The J gene is TRBJ2-7, the V gene TRBV2; D possibly corresponds to TRBD2 (6 bases). V lost 1 base, J lost 0 bases, and 10 bases lay in between. CDR1 is SNHLY and CDR2 is FYNNEI in the germline V gene. This CDR3 has 15 residues.

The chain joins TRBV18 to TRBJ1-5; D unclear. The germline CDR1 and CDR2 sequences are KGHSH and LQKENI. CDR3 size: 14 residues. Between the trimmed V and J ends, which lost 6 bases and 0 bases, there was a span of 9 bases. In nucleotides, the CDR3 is TGTGCCAGCTCCGCCGGGCATAGCAATCAGCCCCAGCATTTT. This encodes CASSAGHSNQPQHF.

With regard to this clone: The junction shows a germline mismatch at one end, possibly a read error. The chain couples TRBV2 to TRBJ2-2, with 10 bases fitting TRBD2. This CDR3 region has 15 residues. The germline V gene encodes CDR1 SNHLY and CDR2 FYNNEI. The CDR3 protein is CASREAGGRTGELFF. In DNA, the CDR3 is TGTGCCAGCAGAGAAGCGGGGGGGCGAACCGGGGAGCTGTTTTTT.

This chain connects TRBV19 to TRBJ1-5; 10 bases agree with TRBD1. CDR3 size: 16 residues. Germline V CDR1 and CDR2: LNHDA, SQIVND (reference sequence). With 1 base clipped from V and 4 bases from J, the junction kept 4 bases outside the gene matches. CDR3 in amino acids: CASSIVGTGANQPQHF. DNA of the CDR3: TGTGCCAGTAGTATAGTAGGGACAGGGGCTAATCAGCCCCAGCATTTT.

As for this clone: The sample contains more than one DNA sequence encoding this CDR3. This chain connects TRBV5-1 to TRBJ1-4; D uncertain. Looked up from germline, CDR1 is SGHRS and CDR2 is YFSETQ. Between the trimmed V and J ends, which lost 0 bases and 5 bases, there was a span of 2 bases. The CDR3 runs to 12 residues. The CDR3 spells CASSLVNEKLFF. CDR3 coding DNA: TGCGCCAGCAGCTTGGTGAATGAAAAACTGTTTTTT.

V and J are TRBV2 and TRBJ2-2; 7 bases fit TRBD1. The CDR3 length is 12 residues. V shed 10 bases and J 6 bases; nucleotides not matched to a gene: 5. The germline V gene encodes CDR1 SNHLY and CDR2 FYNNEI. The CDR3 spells CATHRGPGELFF. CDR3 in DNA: TGTGCCACCCACAGGGGCCCCGGGGAGCTGTTTTTT.

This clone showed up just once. CDR3 sequence reads: CASSSARTGDTGELFF. The CDR3 coding sequence is TGTGCCAGCAGCTCCGCCCGGACAGGGGACACCGGGGAGCTGTTTTTT. The chain recombines TRBV7-6 with TRBJ2-2, with 9 bases fitting TRBD1. The CDR3 covers 16 residues. Germline V gene lookup returns CDR1 SGHVS and CDR2 FNYEAQ. J gave up 3 bases and V 4 bases, and 6 bases lay outside the gene matches.

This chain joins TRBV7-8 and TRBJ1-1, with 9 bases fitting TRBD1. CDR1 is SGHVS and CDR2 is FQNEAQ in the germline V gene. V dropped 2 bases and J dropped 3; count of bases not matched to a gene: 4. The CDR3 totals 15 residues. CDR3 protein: CASSLNTGGDTEAFF. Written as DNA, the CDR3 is TGTGCCAGCAGCTTAAATACAGGGGGCGACACTGAAGCTTTCTTT.

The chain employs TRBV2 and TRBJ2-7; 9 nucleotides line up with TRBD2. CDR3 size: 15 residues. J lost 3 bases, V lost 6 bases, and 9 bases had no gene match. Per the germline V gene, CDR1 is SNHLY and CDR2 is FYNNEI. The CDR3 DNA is TGTGCCAGCAGCAATTTAGCGGGGGCTCTCTACGAGCAGTACTTC. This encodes CASSNLAGALYEQYF.

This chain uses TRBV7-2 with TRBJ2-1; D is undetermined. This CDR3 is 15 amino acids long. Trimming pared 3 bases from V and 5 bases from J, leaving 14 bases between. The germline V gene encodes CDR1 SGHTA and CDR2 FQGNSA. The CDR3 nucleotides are TGTGCCAGCAGCTTTATGTCGCTCCCCCACAATGAGCAGTTCTTC. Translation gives CASSFMSLPHNEQFF.

CDR3 residues: CASSKVGTYDEQYF. CDR3 nucleotides: TGTGCCAGCAGCAAAGTTGGGACATATGACGAGCAGTACTTC. The J gene is TRBJ2-7, the V gene TRBV21-1; TRBD1 was called by the table and not checked on the DNA. TRBV21-1 is tagged as a pseudogene. The CDR3 runs to 14 residues.

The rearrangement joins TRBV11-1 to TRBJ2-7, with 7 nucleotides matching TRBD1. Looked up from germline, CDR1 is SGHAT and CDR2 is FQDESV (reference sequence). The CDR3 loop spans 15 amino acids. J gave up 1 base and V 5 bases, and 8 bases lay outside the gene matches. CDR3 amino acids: CASSTGTEISYEQYF. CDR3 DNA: TGTGCCAGCAGCACCGGGACAGAAATTTCCTACGAGCAGTACTTC.

The CDR3 reads CASRLRGNTDTQYF. CDR3 nucleotide sequence: TGCGCCAGCAGGCTACGGGGGAACACAGATACGCAGTATTTT. J is TRBJ2-3 and V is TRBV5-1; the D gene is possibly TRBD2 (6 bases). Germline CDR1 reads SGHRS; CDR2 reads YFSETQ. Trimming shortened V by 5 bases and J by 2 bases, and 12 bases separated the two germline ends. The CDR3 contains 14 residues.

CDR3 amino acids: CSVVLQGGDTQYF. CDR3 coding DNA: TGCAGCGTTGTTCTGCAGGGGGGAGATACGCAGTATTTT. The V call is TRBV29-1, the J call TRBJ2-3; tentative D call: TRBD1 (7 bases). Trimming cost V 4 bases and J 5 bases, with 13 bases left between them. There are 13 residues in the CDR3. The V gene's germline CDR1 is SQVTM and CDR2 ANQGSEA.

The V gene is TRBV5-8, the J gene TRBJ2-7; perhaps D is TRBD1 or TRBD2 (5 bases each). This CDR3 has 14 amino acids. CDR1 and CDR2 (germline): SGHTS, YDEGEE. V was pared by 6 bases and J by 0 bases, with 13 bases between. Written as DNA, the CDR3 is TGTGCCAGCAAGAAGGCAGGGAGCTCCTACGAGCAGTACTTC. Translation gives CASKKAGSSYEQYF. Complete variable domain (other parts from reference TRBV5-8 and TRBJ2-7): EAGVTQSPTHLIKTRGQQATLRCSPISGHTSVYWYQQALGLGLQFLLWYDEGEERNRGNFPPRFSGRQFPNYSSELNVNALELEDSALYLCASKKAGSSYEQYFGPGTRLTVT.

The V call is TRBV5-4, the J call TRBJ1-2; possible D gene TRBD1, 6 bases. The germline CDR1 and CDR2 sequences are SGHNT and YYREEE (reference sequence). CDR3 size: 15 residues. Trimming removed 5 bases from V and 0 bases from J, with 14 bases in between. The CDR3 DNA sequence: TGTGCCAGCAGAGAGGGGGGACGGTCTAACTATGGCTACACCTTC. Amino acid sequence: CASREGGRSNYGYTF.

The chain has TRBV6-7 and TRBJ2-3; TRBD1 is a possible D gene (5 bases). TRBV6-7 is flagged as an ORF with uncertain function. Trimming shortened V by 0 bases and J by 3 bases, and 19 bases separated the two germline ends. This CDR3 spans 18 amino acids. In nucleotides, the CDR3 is TGTGCCAGCAGTTACTCGGTGATTATAGGGGAACGGACAGATACGCAGTATTTT. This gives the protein CASSYSVIIGERTDTQYF.

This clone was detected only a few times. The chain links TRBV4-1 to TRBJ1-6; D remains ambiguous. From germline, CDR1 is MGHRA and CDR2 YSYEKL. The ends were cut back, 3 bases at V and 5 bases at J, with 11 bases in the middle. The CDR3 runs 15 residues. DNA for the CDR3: TGCGCCAGCAGCCATGGCGGTCTTAATAATTCACCCCTCCACTTT. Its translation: CASSHGGLNNSPLHF.

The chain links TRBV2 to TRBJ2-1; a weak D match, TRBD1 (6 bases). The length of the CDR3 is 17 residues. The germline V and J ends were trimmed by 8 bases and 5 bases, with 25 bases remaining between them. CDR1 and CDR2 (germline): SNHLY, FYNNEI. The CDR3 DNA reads TGTGCCAGCGGGATTCGGGTAGGGGGACGGCAAGACAATGAGCAGTTCTTC. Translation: CASGIRVGGRQDNEQFF.

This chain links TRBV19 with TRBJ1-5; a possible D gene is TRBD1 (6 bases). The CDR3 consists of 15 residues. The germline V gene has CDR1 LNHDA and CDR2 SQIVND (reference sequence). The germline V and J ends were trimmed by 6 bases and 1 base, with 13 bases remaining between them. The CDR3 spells CASRRVGASNQPQHF. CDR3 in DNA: TGTGCCAGTAGGCGCGTGGGGGCGAGCAATCAGCCCCAGCATTTT.

The DNA of the CDR3 is TGCAGTGCTAGTCGCCCCCAGGGCCAAGAGACCCAGTACTTC. It specifies CSASRPQGQETQYF. The V and J genes are TRBV20-1 and TRBJ2-5; D is perhaps TRBD1 (5 bases). The CDR3 runs 14 residues. V dropped 3 bases and J dropped 1 base, with 12 bases sitting between them. In germline, CDR1 is DFQATT, CDR2 SNEGSKA (reference sequence).

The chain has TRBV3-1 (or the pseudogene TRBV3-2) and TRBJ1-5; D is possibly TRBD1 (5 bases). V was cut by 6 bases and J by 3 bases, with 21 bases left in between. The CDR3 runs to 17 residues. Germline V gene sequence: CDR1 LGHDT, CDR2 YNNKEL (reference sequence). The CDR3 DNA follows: TGTGCCAGCAGACTTACTTCGGGACCCTTGGTCAATCAGCCCCAGCATTTT. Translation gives CASRLTSGPLVNQPQHF.

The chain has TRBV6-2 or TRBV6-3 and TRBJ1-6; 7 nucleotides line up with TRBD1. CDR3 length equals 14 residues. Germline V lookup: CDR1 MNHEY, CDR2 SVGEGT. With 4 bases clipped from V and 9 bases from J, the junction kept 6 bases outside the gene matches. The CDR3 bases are TGTGCCAGCAGTTCTCAGGGGGAGAGTTCACCCCTCCACTTT. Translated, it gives CASSSQGESSPLHF.